This TCR beta chain was identified during a study of cytomegalovirus exposure and HLA in healthy donors. Donors came from a validation cohort of approximately 110 subjects, distinct from the first 666-subject cohort. CDR1 is KGHSH, CDR2 LQKENI, per germline. V was clipped by 4 bases and J by 3 bases, with 13 bases between them. The CDR3 is made up of 14 amino acids. TCRdb keeps only in-frame clones here, not all; method: immunoSEQ multiplex PCR. The table records some 170,000 clones, around 86% of them present only once. This clone was seen more than once but under ten times. The V and J genes are TRBV18 and TRBJ2-7; tentatively, D is TRBD1 (6 bases). The material sequenced was PBMCs. The receptor was isolated from a man in his late teens or twenties in good health and CMV-seropositive. CDR3 protein: CASSQTGVIYEQYF. In DNA, the CDR3 is TGTGCCAGCTCACAGACAGGAGTAATCTACGAGCAGTACTTC.